Listed below are T cell receptor beta chains from one sample, sequenced in a study of Tregs in tolerant kidney transplant recipients. Repertoires were generated with immunoSEQ multiplex PCR, while TCRdb's copy carries only in-frame clones and drops some. The table records thousands of clones, approximately 40% of them present only once. Antigen specificity for these receptors is unknown. What was sequenced was Tregs from blood cultured with allogeneic cells. Receptors were obtained from a human donor in good health. CDR3s include the opening cysteine and the closing phenylalanine or tryptophan. Each record gives: clone size, D gene, V gene, J gene, CDR3 length, CDR3 protein, CDR3 DNA. The D gene is left open where the match is weak. Expanded clones are given a class, and other clones once, few, many or no size at all.

abundance: NA; d_gene: NA; v_gene: TRBV11-2; j_gene: TRBJ1-4; len: 16; CDR3aa: CASSPPRAGSNEKLFF; CDR3nt: TGTGCCAGCAGCCCTCCCAGGGCAGGGTCTAATGAAAAACTGTTTTTT
abundance: few; d_gene: NA; v_gene: TRBV7-9; j_gene: TRBJ2-5; len: 15; CDR3aa: CASSANSRWGETQYF; CDR3nt: TGTGCCAGCAGCGCCAACTCGAGATGGGGAGAGACCCAGTACTTC
abundance: few; d_gene: NA; v_gene: TRBV19; j_gene: TRBJ1-2; len: 14; CDR3aa: CASSIVARRSGPSF; CDR3nt: TGTGCCAGTAGTATAGTCGCCAGGCGGAGTGGCCCTTCGTTC
abundance: NA; d_gene: NA; v_gene: TRBV5-1; j_gene: TRBJ2-3; len: 16; CDR3aa: CASSLIPAIGADTQYF; CDR3nt: TGCGCCAGCAGCTTGATCCCAGCCATAGGGGCAGATACGCAGTATTTT
abundance: NA; d_gene: TRBD2; v_gene: TRBV5-4; j_gene: TRBJ2-1; len: 16; CDR3aa: CASSPRGGSGINEQFF; CDR3nt: TGTGCCAGCAGCCCCCGGGGGGGTAGCGGGATAAATGAGCAGTTCTTC
abundance: NA; d_gene: NA; v_gene: TRBV7-9; j_gene: TRBJ1-2; len: 16; CDR3aa: CASSPSGRGSNYGYTF; CDR3nt: TGTGCCAGCAGCCCGAGTGGTCGGGGGTCCAACTATGGCTACACCTTC
abundance: medium-sized; d_gene: NA; v_gene: TRBV9; j_gene: TRBJ2-1; len: 15; CDR3aa: CASSVGGAPGNEQFF; CDR3nt: TGTGCCAGCAGCGTAGGAGGGGCACCGGGCAATGAGCAGTTCTTC
abundance: NA; d_gene: NA; v_gene: TRBV5-5; j_gene: TRBJ1-1; len: 15; CDR3aa: CASSLLDRENTEAFF; CDR3nt: TGTGCCAGCAGCTTGCTTGACAGAGAGAACACTGAAGCTTTCTTT
abundance: NA; d_gene: NA; v_gene: TRBV4-1; j_gene: TRBJ2-3; len: 18; CDR3aa: CASSQTRGRPRNTDTQYF; CDR3nt: TGCGCCAGCAGCCAAACTCGGGGACGGCCAAGAAACACAGATACGCAGTATTTT
abundance: few; d_gene: TRBD1; v_gene: TRBV5-1; j_gene: TRBJ2-1; len: 13; CDR3aa: CASRAGTGNEQFF; CDR3nt: TGCGCCAGCAGAGCCGGGACAGGGAATGAGCAGTTCTTC
abundance: medium-sized; d_gene: NA; v_gene: TRBV5-6; j_gene: TRBJ2-4; len: 14; CDR3aa: CASSYRSAKNIQYF; CDR3nt: TGTGCCAGCAGCTACCGAAGCGCCAAAAACATTCAGTACTTC
abundance: once; d_gene: NA; v_gene: TRBV10-2; j_gene: TRBJ1-1; len: 14; CDR3aa: CASSTGFWSTEAFF; CDR3nt: TGCGCCAGCAGTACAGGGTTTTGGAGCACTGAAGCTTTCTTT
abundance: few; d_gene: NA; v_gene: TRBV29-1; j_gene: TRBJ2-3; len: 12; CDR3aa: CSVKGGADTQYF; CDR3nt: TGCAGCGTTAAGGGGGGGGCAGATACGCAGTATTTT
abundance: NA; d_gene: NA; v_gene: TRBV4-2; j_gene: TRBJ2-5; len: 11; CDR3aa: CASSFQETQYF; CDR3nt: TGTGCCAGCAGCTTTCAAGAGACCCAGTACTTC
abundance: few; d_gene: NA; v_gene: TRBV4-1; j_gene: TRBJ1-2; len: 15; CDR3aa: CASSQDLADNYGYTF; CDR3nt: TGCGCCAGCAGCCAAGATTTGGCAGATAACTATGGCTACACCTTC
abundance: NA; d_gene: NA; v_gene: TRBV18; j_gene: TRBJ1-5; len: 15; CDR3aa: CASSPQDGSNQPQHF; CDR3nt: TGTGCCAGCTCCCCCCAAGACGGTAGCAATCAGCCCCAGCATTTT
abundance: few; d_gene: NA; v_gene: TRBV9; j_gene: TRBJ2-3; len: 13; CDR3aa: CASRGANGDTQYF; CDR3nt: TGTGCCAGCAGGGGGGCTAATGGAGATACGCAGTATTTT
abundance: medium-sized; d_gene: TRBD2; v_gene: TRBV7-9; j_gene: TRBJ2-3; len: 14; CDR3aa: CASIQREAGDTQYF; CDR3nt: TGTGCCAGCATTCAGCGGGAGGCGGGAGATACGCAGTATTTT
abundance: NA; d_gene: TRBD1; v_gene: TRBV4-1; j_gene: TRBJ1-1; len: 17; CDR3aa: CASSPGTGKTLNTEAFF; CDR3nt: TGCGCCAGCAGCCCCGGGACAGGGAAAACATTGAACACTGAAGCTTTCTTT
abundance: NA; d_gene: NA; v_gene: TRBV27; j_gene: TRBJ2-7; len: 15; CDR3aa: CASSVTGKAGHEQYF; CDR3nt: TGTGCCAGCAGTGTCACCGGGAAAGCAGGCCACGAGCAGTACTTC
abundance: few; d_gene: NA; v_gene: TRBV5-1; j_gene: TRBJ1-3; len: 14; CDR3aa: CASSLPSSGNTIYF; CDR3nt: TGCGCCAGCAGCTTGCCAAGCTCTGGAAACACCATATATTTT
abundance: NA; d_gene: NA; v_gene: TRBV7-2; j_gene: TRBJ2-5; len: 16; CDR3aa: CASSFGTSPTEETQYF; CDR3nt: TGTGCCAGCAGCTTTGGAACAAGTCCTACGGAAGAGACCCAGTACTTC
abundance: few; d_gene: NA; v_gene: TRBV15; j_gene: TRBJ2-5; len: 14; CDR3aa: CATSAGDGKETQYF; CDR3nt: TGTGCCACCAGCGCCGGGGACGGAAAAGAGACCCAGTACTTC
abundance: once; d_gene: NA; v_gene: TRBV6-6; j_gene: TRBJ2-3; len: 14; CDR3aa: CASSYFLKGHTQYF; CDR3nt: TGTGCCAGCAGTTATTTCCTTAAGGGCCATACGCAGTATTTT
abundance: NA; d_gene: NA; v_gene: TRBV1; j_gene: TRBJ2-7; len: 18; CDR3aa: CTGSQDNSGLVNSYEQYF; CDR3nt: TGCACCGGCAGCCAAGATAACTCCGGACTAGTCAATTCCTACGAGCAGTACTTC
abundance: NA; d_gene: NA; v_gene: TRBV6-1; j_gene: TRBJ1-6; len: 13; CDR3aa: CASSQYSNSPLHF; CDR3nt: TGTGCCAGCAGTCAATACAGTAATTCACCCCTCCACTTT
abundance: once; d_gene: NA; v_gene: TRBV10-3; j_gene: TRBJ2-5; len: 15; CDR3aa: CAISPDKGLWETQYF; CDR3nt: TGTGCCATCAGCCCCGACAAGGGGCTGTGGGAGACCCAGTACTTC
abundance: NA; d_gene: TRBD1; v_gene: TRBV7-2; j_gene: TRBJ2-6; len: 15; CDR3aa: CASSLGQAAANVLTF; CDR3nt: TGTGCCAGCAGCCTCGGACAGGCGGCAGCCAACGTCCTGACTTTC
abundance: large; d_gene: NA; v_gene: TRBV7-8; j_gene: TRBJ1-6; len: 13; CDR3aa: CASSLRQGSPLHF; CDR3nt: TGTGCCAGCAGCTTACGTCAGGGCAGCCCCCTCCACTTT
abundance: few; d_gene: TRBD2; v_gene: TRBV10-3; j_gene: TRBJ2-5; len: 15; CDR3aa: CAISPLAGVLKTQYF; CDR3nt: TGTGCCATCAGTCCCCTAGCGGGAGTTTTGAAGACCCAGTACTTC
abundance: few; d_gene: TRBD2; v_gene: TRBV5-4; j_gene: TRBJ2-1; len: 17; CDR3aa: CASSSGTSGRGYNEQFF; CDR3nt: TGTGCCAGCAGCTCCGGGACTAGCGGGAGGGGATACAATGAGCAGTTCTTC
abundance: few; d_gene: NA; v_gene: TRBV5-1; j_gene: TRBJ2-5; len: 13; CDR3aa: CASSLANQETQYF; CDR3nt: TGCGCCAGCAGCTTGGCGAACCAAGAGACCCAGTACTTC
abundance: NA; d_gene: NA; v_gene: TRBV6-5; j_gene: TRBJ2-7; len: 13; CDR3aa: CASSGQGLYEQYF; CDR3nt: TGTGCCAGCAGTGGGCAGGGCCTCTACGAGCAGTACTTC
abundance: few; d_gene: TRBD2; v_gene: TRBV5-4; j_gene: TRBJ2-7; len: 17; CDR3aa: CASSQDMASGSHYEQYF; CDR3nt: TGTGCCAGCAGCCAAGATATGGCTAGCGGGAGCCACTACGAGCAGTACTTC
abundance: NA; d_gene: TRBD2; v_gene: TRBV7-4; j_gene: TRBJ2-7; len: 15; CDR3aa: CASSLVSGRGYEQYF; CDR3nt: TGTGCCAGCAGCTTAGTTAGCGGGAGAGGCTACGAGCAGTACTTC
abundance: medium-sized; d_gene: TRBD2; v_gene: TRBV27; j_gene: TRBJ2-1; len: 16; CDR3aa: CASSFRRTSIYNEQFF; CDR3nt: TGTGCCAGCAGTTTCCGCCGGACTAGCATCTACAATGAGCAGTTCTTC
abundance: NA; d_gene: NA; v_gene: TRBV21-1; j_gene: TRBJ1-3; len: 15; CDR3aa: CASSSGELSGNTIYF; CDR3nt: TGTGCCAGCAGCTCGGGAGAACTCTCTGGAAACACCATATATTTT
abundance: NA; d_gene: NA; v_gene: TRBV7-4; j_gene: TRBJ1-6; len: 13; CDR3aa: CASSQYSNSPLHF; CDR3nt: TGTGCCAGCAGTCAATACAGTAATTCACCCCTCCACTTT
abundance: NA; d_gene: NA; v_gene: TRBV7-2; j_gene: TRBJ2-6; len: 15; CDR3aa: CASSLVPHGANVLTF; CDR3nt: TGTGCCAGCAGCTTAGTTCCCCACGGGGCCAACGTCCTGACTTTC
abundance: few; d_gene: NA; v_gene: TRBV18; j_gene: TRBJ2-7; len: 13; CDR3aa: CASSSNRGDEQYF; CDR3nt: TGTGCCAGCTCATCGAACCGGGGCGACGAGCAGTACTTC
abundance: NA; d_gene: NA; v_gene: TRBV18; j_gene: TRBJ2-1; len: 15; CDR3aa: CASSPASFGYNEQFF; CDR3nt: TGTGCCAGCTCACCAGCCAGCTTTGGGTACAATGAGCAGTTCTTC
abundance: medium-sized; d_gene: TRBD1; v_gene: TRBV7-2; j_gene: TRBJ1-2; len: 16; CDR3aa: CASSRSRGRANYGYTF; CDR3nt: TGTGCCAGCAGCCGCTCCAGGGGGCGAGCTAACTATGGCTACACCTTC
abundance: NA; d_gene: NA; v_gene: TRBV6-6; j_gene: TRBJ1-2; len: 14; CDR3aa: CASSMGTRHYGYTF; CDR3nt: TGTGCCAGCTCGATGGGGACACGACATTATGGCTACACCTTC
abundance: few; d_gene: TRBD1; v_gene: TRBV6-6; j_gene: TRBJ2-7; len: 13; CDR3aa: CASRRTGNYEQYF; CDR3nt: TGTGCCAGCAGGCGGACAGGGAACTACGAGCAGTACTTC
abundance: NA; d_gene: TRBD1; v_gene: TRBV6-1; j_gene: TRBJ1-5; len: 15; CDR3aa: CASRRGQGAFQPQHF; CDR3nt: TGTGCCAGCAGGCGAGGACAGGGGGCATTTCAGCCCCAGCATTTT
abundance: NA; d_gene: TRBD1; v_gene: TRBV5-8; j_gene: TRBJ1-5; len: 16; CDR3aa: CASSSDRGRPLRPQHF; CDR3nt: TGTGCCAGCAGCTCAGACAGGGGGCGGCCGCTGAGGCCCCAGCATTTT
abundance: once; d_gene: TRBD1; v_gene: TRBV5-1; j_gene: TRBJ1-2; len: 18; CDR3aa: CASSLQGQGEGSNYGYTF; CDR3nt: TGCGCCAGCAGCTTGCAAGGCCAGGGGGAGGGAAGTAACTATGGCTACACCTTC
abundance: few; d_gene: NA; v_gene: TRBV5-4; j_gene: TRBJ2-7; len: 12; CDR3aa: CASSLRTYEQYF; CDR3nt: TGTGCCAGCAGCCTTCGAACCTACGAGCAGTACTTC
abundance: NA; d_gene: TRBD2; v_gene: TRBV7-9; j_gene: TRBJ2-1; len: 17; CDR3aa: CASSLGVVSGIVNEQFF; CDR3nt: TGTGCCAGCAGCTTAGGGGTGGTTAGCGGGATAGTCAATGAGCAGTTCTTC
abundance: NA; d_gene: NA; v_gene: TRBV9; j_gene: TRBJ2-3; len: 15; CDR3aa: CASSANSDWGSTQYF; CDR3nt: TGTGCCAGCAGCGCTAATTCGGACTGGGGAAGTACGCAGTATTTT
abundance: NA; d_gene: TRBD1; v_gene: TRBV23-1; j_gene: TRBJ2-1; len: 16; CDR3aa: CASSHEGTGECNEQFF; CDR3nt: TGCGCCAGCAGTCACGAAGGGACAGGGGAGTGCAATGAGCAGTTCTTC
abundance: large; d_gene: NA; v_gene: TRBV5-4; j_gene: TRBJ1-1; len: 14; CDR3aa: CASSLALRNTEAFF; CDR3nt: TGTGCCAGCAGCTTGGCCTTGAGGAACACTGAAGCTTTCTTT
abundance: NA; d_gene: NA; v_gene: TRBV6-6; j_gene: TRBJ1-1; len: 14; CDR3aa: CASSYGWPNTEAFF; CDR3nt: TGTGCCAGCAGTTACGGTTGGCCGAACACTGAAGCTTTCTTT
abundance: NA; d_gene: NA; v_gene: TRBV6-5; j_gene: TRBJ2-2; len: 15; CDR3aa: CASSLHRANTGELFF; CDR3nt: TGTGCCAGCAGCCTCCATCGGGCGAACACCGGGGAGCTGTTTTTT
abundance: NA; d_gene: NA; v_gene: TRBV7-3; j_gene: TRBJ2-5; len: 12; CDR3aa: CASSWTGETQYF; CDR3nt: TGTGCCAGCAGCTGGACCGGGGAGACCCAGTACTTC
abundance: few; d_gene: TRBD2; v_gene: TRBV5-4; j_gene: TRBJ2-6; len: 15; CDR3aa: CASSRSLAAGVVLTF; CDR3nt: TGTGCCAGCAGCCGCAGCTTGGCGGCGGGAGTAGTCCTGACTTTC
abundance: medium-sized; d_gene: NA; v_gene: TRBV7-6; j_gene: TRBJ2-2; len: 14; CDR3aa: CASSSYKGTGELFF; CDR3nt: TGTGCCAGCAGCTCCTATAAGGGCACCGGGGAGCTGTTTTTT